This T cell receptor (beta chain) was sequenced in a study of T-cell memory formation after mild COVID-19. Looking at the study overall: The TCR clusters were mostly specific to one donor. General observations from the study: Among clones contracting day 15 to 85, CD4/CD8 was balanced, whereas later expanders leaned CD4+. Chiefly within CM and EM were the contracting CD4+ clones; CD8+ ones were within EMRA.

The CDR3 totals 15 residues. V lost 1 base and J lost 0, with 9 bases in between. Ten or more counts support this clonotype. Antigen specificity is unknown. The authors produced TCR alpha and TCR beta cDNA libraries with sample barcodes and UMIs by 5'RACE using constant-segment primers. TCRdb re-analysed the 5' RACE reads in MiXCR, keeping a single row per CDR3 protein. The sample consists of about 360,000 distinct CDR3 sequences, 13% to 15% of them appearing once. This rearrangement joins TRBV12-3 or TRBV12-4 to TRBJ1-1; D is uncertain. The sequence was obtained from a man aged 18 to 29 who had mild COVID-19 (a few samples of this study predate the infection). Cell type and time point are not known. Sequencing input: PBMCs or a T cell subset sorted from them (not recorded which). CDR3 region: CASSLGQWMNTEAFF. CDR3 DNA sequence: TGTGCCAGCAGTTTAGGTCAGTGGATGAACACTGAAGCTTTCTTT.